These 20 T cell receptor beta chains came from one sample sequenced in a study of T cells in localized non-small cell lung cancer. TCRdb's copy holds only in-frame clones and misses some; the assay was immunoSEQ multiplex PCR. The sample lists some 28,000 clones; 70% to 90% were seen once. Specimen: peripheral blood, collected before any cancer treatment. These receptors came from a woman between 18 and 50 years old with stage I lung adenocarcinoma.

In DNA form, the CDR3 reads TGCGCCAGCAGCCTTTCCAGGGGGGCTCAAATAGAGACCCAGTACTTC. It yields the protein CASSLSRGAQIETQYF. V usage is TRBV5-1 and J usage is TRBJ2-5; weak D call: TRBD1 (7 bases). Germline assignment: CDR1 SGHRS and CDR2 YFSETQ. Trimming removed 4 bases from V and 4 bases from J, with 20 bases in between. The CDR3 is made up of 16 amino acids.

The V and J genes are TRBV7-9 and TRBJ1-4; no definite D call. This CDR3 is built from 16 residues. Trimming took 6 bases from V and 4 from J, leaving 18 bases between them. Germline V CDR1 and CDR2: SEHNR, FQNEAQ (reference sequence). The CDR3 here is CASRLFVEAFNEKLFF. In DNA form, the CDR3 reads TGTGCCAGCAGACTTTTTGTTGAGGCTTTTAATGAAAAACTGTTTTTT.

The chain employs TRBV6-4 and TRBJ1-2, with 12 bases identical to TRBD1. V was pared by 6 bases and J by 4 bases, with 9 bases of the junction left unmatched. This CDR3 spans 16 amino acids. From germline, CDR1 is MRHNA and CDR2 SNTAGT. In DNA form, the CDR3 reads TGTGCCAGCAGCGAGGGGGACAGGGGGCGAGGCTATGGCTACACCTTC. Its protein is CASSEGDRGRGYGYTF.

This rearrangement joins TRBV7-9 to TRBJ1-2; TRBD1 might be the D (5 bases). CDR3 length: 14 amino acids. The germline gives CDR1 SEHNR, CDR2 FQNEAQ (reference sequence). V shed 8 bases and J shed 2 bases, with 15 bases lying between them. The CDR3 DNA follows: TGTGCCAGCTCGAGGCTAGACAGCAACTATGGCTACACCTTC. It translates to CASSRLDSNYGYTF.

The V call is TRBV18, the J call TRBJ1-4; tentative D call: TRBD1 (5 bases). The V gene's germline CDR1 is KGHSH and CDR2 LQKENI. This CDR3 is 15 amino acids long. The germline V and J ends were trimmed by 4 bases and 2 bases, with 11 bases remaining between them. CDR3 nucleotide sequence: TGTGCCAGCTCACAGGGGAGGTCCACTAATGAAAAACTGTTTTTT. Translated, it gives CASSQGRSTNEKLFF.

This chain connects TRBV7-6 to TRBJ2-2, with TRBD2 matching over 7 bases. J gave up 5 bases and V 2 bases, and 11 bases lay outside the gene matches. Per the germline V gene, CDR1 is SGHVS and CDR2 is FNYEAQ. CDR3 length: 17 amino acids. The CDR3 spells CASSLSVGGLGTGELFF. CDR3 DNA sequence: TGTGCCAGCAGCTTAAGTGTGGGAGGGCTCGGGACCGGGGAGCTGTTTTTT.

V usage is TRBV25-1 and J usage is TRBJ1-4, with 11 bases lining up with TRBD1. V lost 0 bases, J lost 6 bases, and 3 bases stayed unmatched. CDR1 and CDR2 (germline): MGHDK, SYGVNS. CDR3 length: 16 amino acids. CDR3 residues: CASSEYLGQGDEKLFF. CDR3 nucleotides: TGTGCCAGCAGTGAATATTTGGGACAGGGGGATGAAAAACTGTTTTTT.

The chain couples TRBV28 to TRBJ2-1; 10 bases line up with TRBD2. Germline V gene lookup returns CDR1 MDHEN and CDR2 SYDVKM. The CDR3 extends over 17 amino acids. J lost 8 bases, V lost 2 bases, and 12 bases had no gene match. The CDR3 region has the DNA TGTGCCAGCAGTTTAGGAGCTAGCGGGAGAGGGGTCGATGAGCAGTTCTTC. The encoded protein is CASSLGASGRGVDEQFF.

This chain uses TRBV18 with TRBJ2-5, with 11 bases aligning to TRBD1. The J call may be incorrect, as the DNA end agrees better with TRBJ2-7. The CDR3 is made up of 15 amino acids. Germline-derived CDR1 and CDR2 are KGHSH and LQKENI. CDR3 region: CASSPPGQGAYEQYF. The CDR3 DNA reads as TGTGCCAGCTCACCACCGGGACAGGGGGCCTACGAGCAGTACTTC.

This chain uses TRBV11-3 with TRBJ2-7, with TRBD2 matching 7 bases. This CDR3 spans 15 amino acids. With 0 bases clipped from V and 4 bases from J, the junction kept 6 bases outside the gene matches. Germline CDR1 SGHNT, CDR2 YENEEA. The CDR3 loop reads CASSLDGGSGYEQYF. The CDR3 bases are TGTGCCAGCAGCTTAGATGGCGGGAGCGGGTACGAGCAGTACTTC.

The chain combines TRBV5-4 with TRBJ2-3, with 7 bases aligning to TRBD2. CDR1 is SGHNT and CDR2 is YYREEE in the germline V gene (reference sequence). The CDR3 totals 15 residues. After removal of 0 bases from V and 1 base from J, the junction contained 2 bases not matched to a gene. DNA for the CDR3: TGTGCCAGCAGCTTGGCTAGCGGAGGCACAGATACGCAGTATTTT. It translates to CASSLASGGTDTQYF.

The rearrangement joins TRBV29-1 to TRBJ1-2; D perhaps matches TRBD1 (5 bases). The CDR3 length is 11 residues. V lost 5 bases and J lost 4, with 8 bases in between. CDR1 and CDR2 from the germline V gene are SQVTM and ANQGSEA. CDR3 amino acids: CSVFDSYGYTF. The CDR3 DNA reads as TGCAGCGTTTTCGACAGCTATGGCTACACCTTC.

The V call is TRBV13, the J call TRBJ1-1, with a possible D match to TRBD1 (5 bases). The CDR3 is 15 residues long. Looked up from germline, CDR1 is PRHDT and CDR2 is FYEKMQ (reference sequence). Trimming left V 1 base short and J 6 bases short, with 15 bases between. For the CDR3, the DNA is TGTGCCAGCAGCTTAGAAGGGGCCCTAGACGCTGAAGCTTTCTTT. It yields the protein CASSLEGALDAEAFF.

A single count supports this clone. The CDR3 reads CASSVRGTGELFF. The CDR3 DNA follows: TGTGCCAGCAGCGTCAGAGGAACCGGGGAGCTGTTTTTT. The J gene is TRBJ2-2, the V gene TRBV7-2; D is uncertain. Trimming left V 5 bases short and J 5 bases short, with 9 bases between. This CDR3 is 13 amino acids long. Germline lookup yields CDR1 SGHTA and CDR2 FQGNSA.

This clone was seen a single time. This sequence joins TRBV15 and TRBJ2-2; 11 nucleotides agree with TRBD2. CDR3 length: 16 residues. V shed 2 bases, J shed 5 bases, and the junction held 4 bases outside the gene matches. Germline V gene data show CDR1 as LNHNV and CDR2 as YYDKDF (reference sequence). This CDR3 reads CATSRRLAGYTGELFF. The DNA for the CDR3 is TGTGCCACCAGCAGACGACTAGCGGGATATACCGGGGAGCTGTTTTTT.

This clone was seen just once. In DNA form, the CDR3 reads TGTGCCCTGAGGGGTACAGGGGTACTAGCGGGCCACATGGGCGAGCAGTACTTC. Encoded protein: CALRGTGVLAGHMGEQYF. V and J are TRBV30 and TRBJ2-7, with 9 bases matching TRBD2. V trimming: 8 bases; J trimming: 6 bases; junction bases outside the gene matches: 26. The CDR3 is made up of 18 amino acids. The germline gives CDR1 GTSNPN, CDR2 SVGIG (reference sequence). The complete variable domain, with remaining parts taken from reference TRBV30 and TRBJ2-7, reads SQTIHQWPATLVQPVGSPLSLECTVEGTSNPNLYWYRQAAGRGLQLLFYSVGIGQISSEVPQNLSASRPQDRQFILSSKKLLLSDSGFYLCALRGTGVLAGHMGEQYFGPGTRLTVT.

V is TRBV19 and J is TRBJ1-5; D is unresolved. The germline V gene encodes CDR1 LNHDA and CDR2 SQIVND (reference sequence). Trimming pared 7 bases from V and 8 bases from J, leaving 18 bases between. The CDR3 contains 14 residues. This chain's CDR3 is CASTVTVGSKPQHF. The CDR3, as DNA: TGTGCCAGTACCGTGACCGTGGGTAGCAAGCCCCAGCATTTT.

This chain links TRBV7-9 with TRBJ2-1, with D unclear. Germline CDR1 reads SEHNR; CDR2 reads FQNEAQ (reference sequence). Trimming shortened V by 1 base and J by 13 bases, and 17 bases separated the two germline ends. This CDR3 is 14 amino acids long. The CDR3 bases are TGTGCCAGCAGCTTAGGTAACAGCTTTACCCTACAGTTCTTC. This codes for CASSLGNSFTLQFF.

The count of this clone is one. The V call is TRBV7-9, the J call TRBJ1-3; D is unclear. There are 14 residues in the CDR3. V was pared by 6 bases and J by 0 bases, with 9 bases between. Germline V gene sequence: CDR1 SEHNR, CDR2 FQNEAQ (reference sequence). CDR3 in amino acids: CASSLLPSGNTIYF. For the CDR3, the DNA is TGTGCCAGCAGTTTATTACCCTCTGGAAACACCATATATTTT. The full variable domain, rest sourced from reference TRBV7-9 and TRBJ1-3, is DTGVSQNPRHKITKRGQNVTFRCDPISEHNRLYWYRQTLGQGPEFLTYFQNEAQLEKSRLLSDRFSAERPKGSFSTLEIQRTEQGDSAMYLCASSLLPSGNTIYFGEGSWLTVV.

In regard to this clone: Different DNA sequences within this sample yield the same CDR3. This sequence joins TRBV30 and TRBJ1-5; D gene uncertain. The CDR3 is 13 amino acids. From germline, CDR1 is GTSNPN and CDR2 SVGIG (reference sequence). Trimming took 0 bases from V and 7 from J, leaving 10 bases between them. The CDR3 region is CAWSVGSGQPQHF. The CDR3, as DNA: TGTGCCTGGAGTGTAGGGTCGGGACAGCCCCAGCATTTT. Combining the CDR3 with reference TRBV30 and TRBJ1-5 gives the whole variable domain SQTIHQWPATLVQPVGSPLSLECTVEGTSNPNLYWYRQAAGRGLQLLFYSVGIGQISSEVPQNLSASRPQDRQFILSSKKLLLSDSGFYLCAWSVGSGQPQHFGDGTRLSIL.